The rows below give T cell receptor beta chains drawn from one sample of a study of cytomegalovirus exposure and HLA in healthy donors. Libraries were prepared by immunoSEQ multiplex PCR; TCRdb keeps only in-frame clonotypes and omits some of them. The data contain approximately 160,000 clones, roughly two thirds of them singletons. Sequencing used PBMCs. Receptor source: a woman aged 35 to 49 in good health and CMV-seropositive. Both conserved end residues are part of each CDR3. D genes are given only for firm matches. Size is stated for part of the rows, as once, few or many counts, or as a class when the clone is expanded.

15 TRBJ2-3 NA NA TRBV7-6 CASSFSGFGTDTQYF TGTGCCAGCAGCTTTTCGGGATTCGGCACAGATACGCAGTATTTT
15 TRBJ2-5 NA NA TRBV5-1 CASSLASGHRETQYF TGCGCCAGCAGCTTGGCCTCGGGACATAGGGAGACCCAGTACTTC
13 TRBJ1-2 NA few TRBV10-3 CAISEYREDDYTF TGTGCCATCAGTGAGTACAGGGAAGACGACTACACCTTC
12 TRBJ2-5 NA NA TRBV28 CASSLAQETQYF TGTGCCAGCAGTTTGGCCCAAGAGACCCAGTACTTC
15 TRBJ1-1 NA NA TRBV5-1 CASSLAGGLPTEAFF TGCGCCAGCAGCTTGGCTGGGGGCCTTCCCACTGAAGCTTTCTTT
15 TRBJ2-2 TRBD1 few TRBV27 CASSSGTGHTGELFF TGTGCCAGCAGCTCCGGGACAGGCCACACCGGGGAGCTGTTTTTT
13 TRBJ2-7 NA few TRBV28 CAIRQEAHYEQYF TGTGCCATCCGACAGGAGGCTCACTACGAGCAGTACTTC
14 TRBJ2-3 TRBD2 NA TRBV7-2 CASSSSAGEDTQYF TGTGCCAGCAGCTCCTCCGCGGGGGAGGATACGCAGTATTTT
17 TRBJ1-1 TRBD1 NA TRBV5-8 CASSPRTGSWFDTEAFF TGTGCCAGCAGCCCACGGACAGGTTCCTGGTTCGACACTGAAGCTTTCTTT
14 TRBJ2-7 NA NA TRBV6-5 CASSYSSGSYEQYF TGTGCCAGCAGTTACTCTAGCGGATCCTACGAGCAGTACTTC
16 TRBJ2-2 TRBD2 NA TRBV5-1 CASWPSGFGPTGELFF TGCGCCAGCTGGCCTAGCGGGTTTGGTCCCACCGGGGAGCTGTTTTTT
15 TRBJ2-1 NA NA TRBV15 CATSPGLTTNNEQFF TGTGCCACCAGCCCGGGACTCACCACCAACAATGAGCAGTTCTTC
16 TRBJ1-5 NA NA TRBV28 CASSFGGGLGNQPQHF TGTGCCAGCAGTTTTGGGGGAGGATTAGGCAATCAGCCCCAGCATTTT
16 TRBJ2-2 NA NA TRBV4-3 CASSQAGTHNTGELFF TGCGCCAGCAGCCAAGCCGGGACACATAACACCGGGGAGCTGTTTTTT
13 TRBJ1-1 NA NA TRBV19 CASTLAYSTEAFF TGTGCCAGTACTCTCGCGTATTCTACTGAAGCTTTCTTT
15 TRBJ2-7 TRBD2 NA TRBV19 CASSISGAGMDEQYF TGTGCCAGTAGTATAAGCGGGGCAGGGATGGACGAGCAGTACTTC
12 TRBJ1-1 NA few TRBV7-2 CASSLAYTEAFF TGTGCCAGCAGCTTGGCATACACTGAAGCTTTCTTT
19 TRBJ2-3 TRBD2 NA TRBV19 CASSPNLGTSGALTDTQYF TGTGCCAGTAGTCCTAACCTGGGGACTAGCGGGGCCCTCACAGATACGCAGTATTTT
14 TRBJ2-7 TRBD1 NA TRBV6-6 CASSYQGQVYEQYF TGTGCCAGCAGTTACCAGGGACAGGTCTACGAGCAGTACTTC
17 TRBJ2-5 TRBD2 NA TRBV5-1 CASSRPLAGGRLETQYF TGCGCCAGCAGCCGCCCTCTAGCGGGAGGGAGATTAGAGACCCAGTACTTC
16 TRBJ2-2 TRBD2 NA TRBV5-1 CASSLIAGTNTGELFF TGCGCCAGCAGCTTGATAGCGGGAACAAACACCGGGGAGCTGTTTTTT
13 TRBJ2-7 NA NA TRBV5-6 CASSFLTAYEQYF TGTGCCAGCAGCTTCCTGACAGCCTACGAGCAGTACTTC